This entry lists 21 T cell receptor beta chains sequenced from one sample in a study of neoadjuvant nivolumab and ipilimumab in lung cancer. Generated by immunoSEQ multiplex PCR, the TCRdb table keeps only in-frame clones and is missing some. The data hold some 37,000 clones, with roughly nine tenths observed a single time. The sequencing used peripheral blood, collected before neoadjuvant nivolumab, alone or with ipilimumab. The receptors here all came from an adult with non-small cell lung cancer.

The chain employs TRBV6-6 and TRBJ1-2, with D possibly being TRBD1 (5 bases). The germline V gene has CDR1 MNHNY and CDR2 SVGAGI (reference sequence). Trimming removed 6 bases at V and 6 bases at J, with 8 bases between. There are 11 residues in the CDR3. The CDR3 nucleotides are TGTGCCAGCAGCCCAGGGAATGGCTACACCTTC. Translation gives CASSPGNGYTF.

J is TRBJ1-1 and V is TRBV18, with a weak D call TRBD1 (5 bases). CDR1 is KGHSH, CDR2 LQKENI, per germline. The CDR3 has 15 residues. V dropped 0 bases and J dropped 7 bases, with 15 bases sitting between them. CDR3 bases: TGTGCCAGCTCACCACCGAGCAGGGACCGAGTTGAAGCTTTCTTT. Translating it yields CASSPPSRDRVEAFF. Full variable domain (outside the CDR3, taken from reference TRBV18 and TRBJ1-1): NAGVMQNPRHLVRRRGQEARLRCSPMKGHSHVYWYRQLPEEGLKFMVYLQKENIIDESGMPKERFSAEFPKEGPSILRIQQVVRGDSAAYFCASSPPSRDRVEAFFGQGTRLTVV.

This clone counts as medium-sized. The V gene is TRBV23-1, the J gene TRBJ2-1, with D uncertain. TRBV23-1 is designated an ORF whose function remains uncertain. Trimming took off 0 bases at V and 3 bases at J, with 3 bases between the two ends. This CDR3 comprises 13 residues. The CDR3 region has the DNA TGCGCCAGCAGTCAATCGGACTACAATGAGCAGTTCTTC. Residues: CASSQSDYNEQFF.

The chain is built from TRBV4-1 and TRBJ2-7; 10 bases agree with TRBD1. The CDR3 is 16 residues long. Germline CDR1 is MGHRA and CDR2 is YSYEKL. Losses at the gene ends were 2 bases for V and 0 bases for J; bases not matched to a gene: 4. CDR3 coding DNA: TGCGCCAGCAGCCAACCGACAGGGGGCGGCTCCTACGAGCAGTACTTC. Translating gives CASSQPTGGGSYEQYF.

The rearrangement joins TRBV18 to TRBJ2-3; TRBD2 matches 13 bases. The V gene end was trimmed by 3 bases and the J gene end by 4 bases; junction bases not matched to a gene: 4. The CDR3 totals 16 residues. Germline V gives CDR1 KGHSH, CDR2 LQKENI. The CDR3 nucleotides are TGTGCCAGCTCACCTGGACTAGCGGGAGTCTCAGATACGCAGTATTTT. Protein product: CASSPGLAGVSDTQYF.

The chain recombines TRBV5-6 with TRBJ2-1, with D perhaps assigned TRBD1 or TRBD2 (5 bases each). Trimming stripped 2 bases from V and 9 bases from J, with 6 bases between. CDR1 and CDR2 (germline): SGHDT, YYEEEE. This CDR3 region has 11 residues. CDR3 bases: TGTGCCAGCAGCTTTGGGACTGAGCAGTTCTTC. Its translation: CASSFGTEQFF.

The chain employs TRBV19 and TRBJ1-1, with D tentatively TRBD1 (6 bases). Per germline, CDR1 LNHDA and CDR2 SQIVND (reference sequence). Trimming pared 3 bases from V and 0 bases from J, leaving 17 bases between. The CDR3 is 17 residues long. CDR3 sequence reads: CASSIAPWTVMNTEAFF. DNA for the CDR3: TGTGCCAGTAGTATCGCCCCCTGGACAGTCATGAACACTGAAGCTTTCTTT.

This clone was picked up one time. The V call is TRBV5-1, the J call TRBJ2-3; 11 positions agree with TRBD2. The CDR3 loop spans 14 amino acids. The V segment lost 3 bases and the J segment 5 bases; nucleotides outside the gene matches: 2. In germline, CDR1 is SGHRS, CDR2 YFSETQ. CDR3 loop: CASSSGTSGDTQYF. CDR3 DNA: TGCGCCAGCAGCTCCGGGACTAGCGGAGATACGCAGTATTTT.

The J gene is TRBJ1-2, the V gene TRBV7-9, with D uncertain. In germline, CDR1 is SEHNR, CDR2 FQNEAQ (reference sequence). Trimming took 2 bases from V and 8 from J, leaving 6 bases between them. There are 11 residues in the CDR3. This chain's CDR3 is CASSLSTGYTF. The CDR3, as DNA: TGTGCCAGCAGCTTATCTACGGGCTACACCTTC.

The V call is TRBV29-1, the J call TRBJ2-7; D possibly corresponds to TRBD1 (5 bases). Germline CDR1 reads SQVTM; CDR2 reads ANQGSEA. The CDR3 loop spans 13 amino acids. V lost 4 bases and J lost 0, with 10 bases in between. CDR3 sequence: CSVGSGASYEQYF. DNA for the CDR3: TGCAGCGTTGGGTCTGGGGCCTCCTACGAGCAGTACTTC.

The rearrangement uses TRBV9 and TRBJ2-7; 8 bases match TRBD1. The germline gives CDR1 SGDLS, CDR2 YYNGEE. The CDR3 extends over 15 amino acids. The V and J ends lost 3 bases and 7 bases, in that order; junction bases with no gene match: 12. The CDR3 spells CASSALGQGASEQYF. The DNA for the CDR3 is TGTGCCAGCAGCGCGTTGGGGCAGGGGGCCAGTGAGCAGTACTTC.

This chain joins TRBV11-2 and TRBJ2-7; 10 nucleotides match TRBD1. The CDR3 loop spans 19 amino acids. The V and J ends lost 1 base and 1 base, in that order; junction bases with no gene match: 13. The germline V gene has CDR1 SGHAT and CDR2 FQNNGV. CDR3 amino acids: CASSLGWDRGGLLSYEQYF. The CDR3 DNA reads TGTGCCAGCAGCTTAGGTTGGGACAGGGGAGGGTTATTATCCTACGAGCAGTACTTC.

V usage is TRBV28 and J usage is TRBJ2-5; TRBD2 is a possible D gene (5 bases). Trimming removed 3 bases at V and 7 bases at J, with 12 bases between. The CDR3 consists of 13 residues. Germline lookup yields CDR1 MDHEN and CDR2 SYDVKM. CDR3 sequence: CASSFGAEVTQYF. The CDR3 bases are TGTGCCAGCAGTTTCGGTGCGGAGGTGACCCAGTACTTC. The full variable domain, its missing parts supplied by reference TRBV28 and TRBJ2-5, is DVKVTQSSRYLVKRTGEKVFLECVQDMDHENMFWYRQDPGLGLRLIYFSYDVKMKEKGDIPEGYSVSREKKERFSLILESASTNQTSMYLCASSFGAEVTQYFGPGTRLLVL.

This rearrangement joins TRBV14 to TRBJ2-7; the D is unclear. Germline V gene data show CDR1 as SGHDN and CDR2 as FVKESK. This CDR3 contains 14 residues. Between the trimmed V and J ends, which lost 4 bases and 2 bases, there was a span of 12 bases. The CDR3 region has the DNA TGTGCCAGCAGCCTCCTCACGGTCCCCTACGAGCAGTACTTC. Translation: CASSLLTVPYEQYF.

This clone was seen just once. The rearrangement uses TRBV7-9 and TRBJ2-7, with unresolved D. CDR1 SEHNR and CDR2 FQNEAQ come from the germline V gene (reference sequence). The V and J ends lost 3 bases and 2 bases respectively, with 8 bases between them. This CDR3 is built from 13 residues. CDR3 in DNA: TGTGCCAGCAGCTTGGAAGAACCCTACGAGCAGTACTTC. It specifies CASSLEEPYEQYF.

This clone was counted between two and nine times. The chain links TRBV11-3 to TRBJ2-5; TRBD1 matches 11 bases. Germline values: CDR1 SGHNT, CDR2 YENEEA. The CDR3 is 15 residues long. The junction had 6 bases not matched to a gene; V was cut back by 4 bases and J by 5 bases. For the CDR3, the DNA is TGTGCCAGCAGCTCAGGGACAGGGGGTGGGGAGACCCAGTACTTC. Translation: CASSSGTGGGETQYF.

CDR3 in DNA: TGTGCCACCAGCAGAGACTACACCTACGAGCAGTACTTC. It is translated as CATSRDYTYEQYF. This chain links TRBV15 with TRBJ2-7; the D is unclear. The germline gives CDR1 LNHNV, CDR2 YYDKDF (reference sequence). The V end lost 0 bases, the J end lost 2 bases, and 5 bases lay between the germline ends. This CDR3 is built from 13 residues.

This clone was detected only once. The rearrangement uses TRBV5-1 and TRBJ1-4; D is ambiguous. The germline gives CDR1 SGHRS, CDR2 YFSETQ. V shed 5 bases and J shed 0 bases, with 11 bases lying between them. The CDR3 runs 15 residues. The CDR3 bases are TGCGCCAGCAGAGTTAGGGCATCAACTAATGAAAAACTGTTTTTT. Its translation is CASRVRASTNEKLFF. Full variable domain (rest looked up from reference TRBV5-1 and TRBJ1-4): KAGVTQTPRYLIKTRGQQVTLSCSPISGHRSVSWYQQTPGQGLQFLFEYFSETQRNKGNFPGRFSGRQFSNSRSEMNVSTLELGDSALYLCASRVRASTNEKLFFGSGTQLSVL.

This chain connects TRBV6-5 to TRBJ1-1; no reliable D call. Trimming shortened V by 0 bases and J by 4 bases, and 12 bases separated the two germline ends. This CDR3 comprises 15 residues. Germline V gene data show CDR1 as MNHEY and CDR2 as SVGAGI. This CDR3 reads CASSYSAVGSTEAFF. The CDR3 DNA is TGTGCCAGCAGTTACTCGGCAGTAGGGTCCACTGAAGCTTTCTTT.

The V call is TRBV5-1, the J call TRBJ2-3, with TRBD1 as a possible D gene (5 bases). Trimming pared 2 bases from V and 1 base from J, leaving 8 bases between. The CDR3 extends over 14 amino acids. Germline V CDR1 and CDR2: SGHRS, YFSETQ. This CDR3 reads CASSLRQRTDTQYF. In DNA form, the CDR3 reads TGCGCCAGCAGCTTAAGACAGCGCACAGATACGCAGTATTTT.

The chain joins TRBV28 to TRBJ1-2; D unresolved. CDR3 length: 12 amino acids. Trimming stripped 6 bases from V and 5 bases from J, with 10 bases between. CDR1 is MDHEN, CDR2 SYDVKM, per germline. The CDR3 nucleotides read TGTGCCAGCAGCCCTAACAGATATGGCTACACCTTC. Amino acids: CASSPNRYGYTF.